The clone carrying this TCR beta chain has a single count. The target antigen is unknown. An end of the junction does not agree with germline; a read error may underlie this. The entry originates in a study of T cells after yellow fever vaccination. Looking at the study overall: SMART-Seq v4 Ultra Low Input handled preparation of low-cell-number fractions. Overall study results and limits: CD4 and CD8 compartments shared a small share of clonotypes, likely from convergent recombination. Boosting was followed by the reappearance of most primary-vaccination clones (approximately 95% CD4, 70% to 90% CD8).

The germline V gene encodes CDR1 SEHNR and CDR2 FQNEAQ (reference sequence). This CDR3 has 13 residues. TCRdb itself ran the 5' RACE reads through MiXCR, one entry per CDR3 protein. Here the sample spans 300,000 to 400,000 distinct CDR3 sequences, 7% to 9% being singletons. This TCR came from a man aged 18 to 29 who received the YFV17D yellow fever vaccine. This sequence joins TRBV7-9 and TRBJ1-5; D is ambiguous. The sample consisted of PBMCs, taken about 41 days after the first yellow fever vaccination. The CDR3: CASSLGGYQPLHF. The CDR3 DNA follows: TGTGCCAGCAGCTTAGGGGGATATCAGCCCCTGCATTTT.